What follows are 13 T cell receptor beta chains derived from one specimen sequenced in a study of cytomegalovirus exposure and HLA in healthy donors. 13 Jbeta primers and 60 Vbeta primers were used for the PCR. Using immunoSEQ multiplex PCR, the repertoire was profiled, and TCRdb retains in-frame clones only, with some absent. This table has about 99,000 clones, approximately 76% appearing once. The sequenced sample was PBMCs. Receptors were obtained from a woman under 30 in good health and CMV-seropositive.

The CDR3 loop reads CASSRGQMSSGANVLTF. In nucleotides, the CDR3 is TGTGCCAGCTCACGGGGACAGATGAGCTCTGGGGCCAACGTCCTGACTTTC. This sequence joins TRBV18 and TRBJ2-6; 7 bases agree with TRBD1. This CDR3 contains 17 residues. J was trimmed by 0 bases and V by 4 bases; bases with no gene match: 6. CDR1 and CDR2 from the germline V gene are KGHSH and LQKENI.

This sequence joins TRBV30 and TRBJ2-1; the match to TRBD2 covers 11 bases. The trim removed 4 bases at V and 4 bases at J, leaving 6 bases unmatched. CDR3 length equals 15 residues. The germline V gene has CDR1 GTSNPN and CDR2 SVGIG (reference sequence). In nucleotides, the CDR3 is TGTGCCTGGACCCCGGGACTAGCGGCATACAATGAGCAGTTCTTC. Its translation: CAWTPGLAAYNEQFF.

This chain connects TRBV6-1 to TRBJ2-7, with 11 bases matching TRBD1. There are 14 residues in the CDR3. Germline trimming cut 4 bases from V and 4 bases from J; bases unmatched to any gene: 3. Germline loops: CDR1 MNHNS, CDR2 SASEGT. The CDR3 here is CASSGTGGRYEQYF. The CDR3 coding sequence is TGTGCCAGCAGTGGGACAGGGGGCAGGTACGAGCAGTACTTC.

The V gene is TRBV6-6, the J gene TRBJ1-4; TRBD1 might be the D (5 bases). Germline V lookup: CDR1 MNHNY, CDR2 SVGAGI (reference sequence). The ends were cut back, 6 bases at V and 2 bases at J, with 10 bases in the middle. The CDR3 consists of 14 residues. CDR3 protein: CASRSTGTNEKLFF. DNA of the CDR3: TGTGCCAGCAGAAGTACAGGTACTAATGAAAAACTGTTTTTT.

The chain has TRBV29-1 and TRBJ1-1; TRBD1 agrees at 9 bases. This CDR3 spans 14 amino acids. CDR1 is SQVTM and CDR2 is ANQGSEA in the germline V gene. With V trimmed by 7 bases and J by 6 bases, 12 bases remained unmatched. As DNA, the CDR3 is TGCAGCGGGGCCGGGACAGGGTCCCCCTCTGAAGCTTTCTTT. Its translation: CSGAGTGSPSEAFF.

The chain uses TRBV28 and TRBJ1-1, with a tentative D call TRBD1 (5 bases). Germline V gives CDR1 MDHEN, CDR2 SYDVKM. The CDR3 length is 15 residues. Between the trimmed V and J ends, which lost 4 bases and 1 base, there was a span of 13 bases. CDR3 protein: CASSSRGQGNTEAFF. In nucleotides, the CDR3 is TGTGCCAGCAGTTCAAGGGGCCAGGGGAACACTGAAGCTTTCTTT. The whole variable domain, remainder taken from reference TRBV28 and TRBJ1-1, is DVKVTQSSRYLVKRTGEKVFLECVQDMDHENMFWYRQDPGLGLRLIYFSYDVKMKEKGDIPEGYSVSREKKERFSLILESASTNQTSMYLCASSSRGQGNTEAFFGQGTRLTVV.

The V gene is TRBV13, the J gene TRBJ2-1, with 11 positions matching TRBD2. CDR1 is PRHDT and CDR2 is FYEKMQ in the germline V gene (reference sequence). Germline trimming cut 2 bases from V and 6 bases from J; bases unmatched to any gene: 3. CDR3 size: 15 residues. DNA of the CDR3: TGTGCCAGCAGCTTACTAGCGGGAGGAATCAATGAGCAGTTCTTC. It is translated as CASSLLAGGINEQFF.

This clone was seen only once. The rearrangement joins TRBV18 to TRBJ1-4, with TRBD1 matching 7 bases. Germline-derived CDR1 and CDR2 are KGHSH and LQKENI. V lost 3 bases to trimming and J lost 3 bases; unmatched junction nucleotides: 4. CDR3 length: 15 amino acids. CDR3 DNA sequence: TGTGCCAGCTCACCTAGGGGGCCGCCTAATGAAAAACTGTTTTTT. It specifies CASSPRGPPNEKLFF.

The chain recombines TRBV27 with TRBJ1-1, with TRBD1 as a possible D gene (5 bases). Per the germline V gene, CDR1 is MNHEY and CDR2 is SMNVEV (reference sequence). Between the trimmed V and J ends, which lost 5 bases and 1 base, there was a span of 8 bases. The CDR3 is 13 amino acids. The CDR3 sequence: CASSVTGNTEAFF. The CDR3 DNA follows: TGTGCCAGCAGTGTAACAGGGAACACTGAAGCTTTCTTT.

The chain is built from TRBV5-1 and TRBJ2-2, with a weak D call TRBD1 (6 bases). Per germline, CDR1 SGHRS and CDR2 YFSETQ. V was pared by 5 bases and J by 3 bases, with 14 bases between. CDR3 length: 15 residues. This CDR3 reads CASSSGAGDTGELFF. CDR3 nucleotides: TGCGCCAGCAGTTCCGGGGCAGGGGACACCGGGGAGCTGTTTTTT.

This chain links TRBV4-1 with TRBJ1-2; 8 positions match TRBD1. V lost 4 bases, J lost 3 bases, and 13 bases stayed unmatched. This CDR3 region has 17 residues. The germline V gene has CDR1 MGHRA and CDR2 YSYEKL. The DNA for the CDR3 is TGCGCCAGCAGCCGACTGGACAACCCAGGGGGCGACTATGGCTACACCTTC. Protein product: CASSRLDNPGGDYGYTF.

The V and J genes are TRBV16 and TRBJ1-4, with no clear D. The V end was cut by 0 bases, the J end by 7 bases, with 3 bases between. Looked up from germline, CDR1 is KGHSY and CDR2 is FQNENV. CDR3 length equals 12 residues. The CDR3 protein is CASSQSSEKLFF. CDR3 coding DNA: TGTGCCAGCAGCCAATCGAGTGAAAAACTGTTTTTT.

The rearrangement joins TRBV5-4 to TRBJ1-6, with D possibly TRBD1 on 6 matching bases. CDR1 is SGHNT and CDR2 is YYREEE in the germline V gene (reference sequence). The CDR3 runs 13 residues. With 4 bases removed from V and 7 bases from J, the gap between germline ends came to 9 bases. DNA for the CDR3: TGTGCCAGCAGCCGGGACATGAATTCACCCCTCCACTTT. Protein sequence: CASSRDMNSPLHF. Complete variable domain (other parts from reference TRBV5-4 and TRBJ1-6): ETGVTQSPTHLIKTRGQQVTLRCSSQSGHNTVSWYQQALGQGPQFIFQYYREEENGRGNFPPRFSGLQFPNYSSELNVNALELDDSALYLCASSRDMNSPLHFGNGTRLTVT.